This T cell receptor (beta chain) was sequenced for a study of human T cells and chemical hapten exposure. Germline CDR1 and CDR2: SGHAT and FQNNGV. V was trimmed by 2 bases and J by 3 bases, leaving 10 bases between them. There are 14 residues in the CDR3. A single record per CDR3 protein comes from TCRdb applying MiXCR to the RACE reads. The sample lists roughly 180,000 distinct CDR3 sequences; around 22% were seen once. Time point noted: patch test 1, 2 weeks after DPC sensitization. This sample's treatment: therapeutic diphenylcyclopropenone sensitization with weekly scalp DPC. This clonotype has a handful of counts.

This clonotype was sampled from a woman between 50 and 59 years old with alopecia areata. Some clones in this sample may be carry-over from other donors' samples. The chain links TRBV11-2 to TRBJ1-1; tentative D call: TRBD1 (6 bases). Sequences were derived from whole blood, sampled in connection with sensitization to the hapten diphenylcyclopropenone (DPC). Written as DNA, the CDR3 is TGTGCCAGCAGCTTATTGGGGGGGCACACTGAAGCTTTCTTT. It yields the protein CASSLLGGHTEAFF.